One sample yielded the 17 T cell receptor beta chains listed below, sequenced in a study of blood T cell repertoires in COVID-19. Sequencing used immunoSEQ multiplex PCR; TCRdb keeps in-frame clones, though not all of them. The table includes a few hundred thousand clones, 80% to 90% detected once. The source material was PBMCs or T cells enriched from blood (not recorded which). The receptors were gathered from a man aged 25-45 years who had recovered from COVID-19.

The chain has TRBV19 and TRBJ1-4; a possible D gene is TRBD1 (6 bases). This CDR3 has 14 amino acids. CDR1 is LNHDA, CDR2 SQIVND, per germline (reference sequence). Trimming took off 4 bases at V and 8 bases at J, with 14 bases between the two ends. The CDR3 here is CASSTTGVGEKLFF. Written as DNA, the CDR3 is TGTGCCAGTAGTACGACAGGCGTGGGGGAAAAACTGTTTTTT.

J is TRBJ1-6 and V is TRBV11-2; no reliable D call. V lost 3 bases and J 10 bases, leaving 16 bases between the germline ends. The germline V gene has CDR1 SGHAT and CDR2 FQNNGV. There are 15 residues in the CDR3. The CDR3 DNA is TGTGCCAGCAGCTTGCGGCGTGACGGCCAATCACCCCTCCACTTT. It is translated as CASSLRRDGQSPLHF.

The V gene is TRBV27, the J gene TRBJ1-2; D gene uncertain. Per germline, CDR1 MNHEY and CDR2 SMNVEV (reference sequence). The CDR3 is made up of 13 amino acids. V lost 5 bases and J 2 bases, leaving 9 bases between the germline ends. CDR3 coding DNA: TGTGCCAGCAGTCTAAGAGTCAACTATGGCTACACCTTC. It codes for CASSLRVNYGYTF.

The genes are TRBV5-1 and TRBJ2-1; maybe TRBD2 (5 bases). The CDR3 contains 14 residues. CDR1 is SGHRS, CDR2 YFSETQ, per germline. V lost 0 bases and J lost 6, with 10 bases in between. Written as DNA, the CDR3 is TGCGCCAGCAGCTTGGGCGATACTAGCAATGAGCAGTTCTTC. Translating gives CASSLGDTSNEQFF. The full variable domain, with the rest looked up from reference TRBV5-1 and TRBJ2-1, is KAGVTQTPRYLIKTRGQQVTLSCSPISGHRSVSWYQQTPGQGLQFLFEYFSETQRNKGNFPGRFSGRQFSNSRSEMNVSTLELGDSALYLCASSLGDTSNEQFFGPGTRLTVL.

J is TRBJ2-7 and V is TRBV5-5, with TRBD1 matching over 8 bases. CDR3 length: 18 residues. CDR1 is SGHKS, CDR2 YYEKEE, per germline (reference sequence). V lost 0 bases and J lost 0; bases outside the gene matches: 11. CDR3 in amino acids: CASSLGSRDRYSSYEQYF. The DNA for the CDR3 is TGTGCCAGCAGCTTGGGATCCCGGGACAGGTACAGCTCCTACGAGCAGTACTTC.

The chain couples TRBV5-1 to TRBJ2-6; D unresolved. Trimming took off 4 bases at V and 0 bases at J, with 20 bases between the two ends. The CDR3 contains 19 residues. Germline V lookup: CDR1 SGHRS, CDR2 YFSETQ. Written as DNA, the CDR3 is TGCGCCAGCAGCCTGCTTACTGGTTTGCACCCCTCTGGGGCCAACGTCCTGACTTTC. Protein sequence: CASSLLTGLHPSGANVLTF. Full variable domain (remainder filled in from reference TRBV5-1 and TRBJ2-6): KAGVTQTPRYLIKTRGQQVTLSCSPISGHRSVSWYQQTPGQGLQFLFEYFSETQRNKGNFPGRFSGRQFSNSRSEMNVSTLELGDSALYLCASSLLTGLHPSGANVLTFGAGSRLTVL.

The chain recombines TRBV7-9 with TRBJ2-6; TRBD1 matches at 12 bases. Germline CDR1 reads SEHNR; CDR2 reads FQNEAQ (reference sequence). This CDR3 comprises 17 residues. V lost 3 bases, J lost 5 bases, and 5 bases stayed unmatched. CDR3 in amino acids: CASSFRDRGPWANVLTF. CDR3 in DNA: TGTGCCAGCAGCTTCCGGGACAGGGGGCCTTGGGCCAACGTCCTGACTTTC.

This sequence joins TRBV18 and TRBJ1-1; D may be TRBD1 (6 bases). Trimming stripped 3 bases from V and 1 base from J, with 18 bases between. Germline V CDR1 and CDR2: KGHSH, LQKENI. The CDR3 has 17 residues. For the CDR3, the DNA is TGTGCCAGCTCACCGAACTCAGGGGATTGGGGGAACACTGAAGCTTTCTTT. This sequence encodes CASSPNSGDWGNTEAFF. Looking up the rest from reference TRBV18 and TRBJ1-1 gives the full variable domain: NAGVMQNPRHLVRRRGQEARLRCSPMKGHSHVYWYRQLPEEGLKFMVYLQKENIIDESGMPKERFSAEFPKEGPSILRIQQVVRGDSAAYFCASSPNSGDWGNTEAFFGQGTRLTVV.

There are a few counts of this clone. The chain has TRBV2 and TRBJ1-2; TRBD1 agrees at 8 bases. CDR1 and CDR2 from the germline V gene are SNHLY and FYNNEI. V dropped 7 bases and J dropped 8; count of bases not matched to a gene: 15. CDR3 size: 15 residues. CDR3 protein: CASTPSDRAPRGYTF. The CDR3 nucleotides read TGTGCCAGCACTCCCTCGGACAGGGCGCCCCGGGGCTACACCTTC. The whole variable domain, filled in from reference TRBV2 and TRBJ1-2, reads EPEVTQTPSHQVTQMGQEVILRCVPISNHLYFYWYRQILGQKVEFLVSFYNNEISEKSEIFDDQFSVERPDGSNFTLKIRSTKLEDSAMYFCASTPSDRAPRGYTFGSGTRLTVV.

The genes are TRBV4-3 and TRBJ1-1; D uncertain. Deletions cut 0 bases from V and 10 bases from J, with 21 bases between. CDR3 length equals 16 residues. Per the germline V gene, CDR1 is LGHNA and CDR2 is YSLEER. CDR3 bases: TGCGCCAGCAGCCAAGATTTAGCCCCAGGAGGGCGGCGAGCTTTCTTT. It yields the protein CASSQDLAPGGRRAFF.

This clone was recorded only once. This chain uses TRBV6-5 with TRBJ2-5; D call uncertain. Trimming cost V 6 bases and J 1 base, with 9 bases left between them. CDR1 is MNHEY and CDR2 is SVGAGI in the germline V gene. The CDR3 has 13 residues. This CDR3 reads CASRTTGQETQYF. DNA of the CDR3: TGTGCCAGCAGAACTACGGGCCAAGAGACCCAGTACTTC.

To note about this clone: At the DNA level, this CDR3 is encoded by other sequences in the same sample as well. The CDR3 region has the DNA TGTGCCTGGAGCCAGGGACTCGGCCAGCCCCAGCATTTT. Translated: CAWSQGLGQPQHF. J is TRBJ1-5 and V is TRBV30; D possibly corresponds to TRBD1 (5 bases). Between the trimmed V and J ends, which lost 3 bases and 7 bases, there was a span of 13 bases. The CDR3 consists of 13 residues. Germline V gene sequence: CDR1 GTSNPN, CDR2 SVGIG (reference sequence).

The chain has TRBV5-1 and TRBJ2-2, with 8 bases aligning to TRBD1. The junction had 9 bases not matched to a gene; V was cut back by 2 bases and J by 6 bases. The CDR3 is 16 residues long. Germline loops: CDR1 SGHRS, CDR2 YFSETQ. The CDR3 nucleotides read TGCGCCAGCAGCTTTACCGGGACAGGTGGGCCCGGGGAGCTGTTTTTT. This encodes CASSFTGTGGPGELFF.

The rearrangement joins TRBV6-4 to TRBJ2-3, with a possible D match to TRBD1 (6 bases). There are 13 residues in the CDR3. The germline CDR1 and CDR2 sequences are MRHNA and SNTAGT. The V end was cut by 6 bases, the J end by 4 bases, with 11 bases between. The CDR3 sequence: CASSLQGSDTQYF. CDR3 sequence (DNA): TGTGCCAGCAGCCTACAGGGATCAGATACGCAGTATTTT.

This rearrangement joins TRBV5-1 to TRBJ1-2, with TRBD1 matching 10 bases. Per the germline V gene, CDR1 is SGHRS and CDR2 is YFSETQ. Germline trimming cut 1 base from V and 2 bases from J; bases unmatched to any gene: 2. The CDR3 loop spans 15 amino acids. The chain's CDR3 is CASSLTTGGNYGYTF. The CDR3 DNA is TGCGCCAGCAGCTTGACGACAGGGGGCAACTATGGCTACACCTTC.

The rearrangement links TRBV25-1 to TRBJ2-1, with unresolved D. Per germline, CDR1 MGHDK and CDR2 SYGVNS. Trimming shortened V by 0 bases and J by 4 bases, and 4 bases separated the two germline ends. The CDR3 is 13 amino acids. CDR3 in DNA: TGTGCCAGCAGTGAATACGGTTACAATGAGCAGTTCTTC. Protein product: CASSEYGYNEQFF.

The J gene is TRBJ2-3, the V gene TRBV14; tentative D call: TRBD1 (5 bases). V dropped 4 bases and J dropped 1 base, with 9 bases sitting between them. This CDR3 region has 14 residues. Germline CDR1 and CDR2: SGHDN and FVKESK. This CDR3 is CASSLVGGTDTQYF. CDR3 DNA sequence: TGTGCCAGCAGCCTGGTAGGGGGCACAGATACGCAGTATTTT. Variable domain in full (rest from reference TRBV14 and TRBJ2-3): EAGVTQFPSHSVIEKGQTVTLRCDPISGHDNLYWYRRVMGKEIKFLLHFVKESKQDESGMPNNRFLAERTGGTYSTLKVQPAELEDSGVYFCASSLVGGTDTQYFGPGTRLTVL.